A single sample is the source of the 29 T cell receptor beta chains below, sequenced in a study of CD8 T cells in Susac syndrome. The authors reverse transcribed roughly 0.5 to 1 ug RNA with random hexamers. Each CDR3 protein is one row after TCRdb ran MiXCR on the immunoSEQ multiplex PCR reads. The sample shows 75,000 to 100,000 distinct CDR3 sequences, 95% of them seen only once. Input material: CD8+ T cells from PBMCs. The receptors originated from a human donor with Susac syndrome.

This chain links TRBV5-6 with TRBJ1-2; maybe TRBD1 (5 bases). Germline V gene sequence: CDR1 SGHDT, CDR2 YYEEEE. Trimming cost V 0 bases and J 3 bases, with 12 bases left between them. The length of the CDR3 is 15 residues. The CDR3 sequence is CASSLDQGEDYGYTF. CDR3 nucleotides: TGTGCCAGCAGCTTGGATCAGGGAGAGGACTATGGCTACACCTTC.

This chain uses TRBV28 with TRBJ2-2; tentatively, D is TRBD1 (6 bases). Trimming took 2 bases from V and 2 from J, leaving 15 bases between them. The CDR3 contains 17 residues. Germline CDR1 is MDHEN and CDR2 is SYDVKM. CDR3 sequence (DNA): TGTGCCAGCAGTTTAACCCTGGACAGTTCCAACACCGGGGAGCTGTTTTTT. Translating it yields CASSLTLDSSNTGELFF.

The rearrangement joins TRBV12-3 or TRBV12-4 to TRBJ2-2; D possibly corresponds to TRBD2 (6 bases). The CDR3 has 12 amino acids. V lost 7 bases and J lost 8, with 11 bases in between. The CDR3 DNA reads TGTGCCAGCAACTTCGGGGGAGGGGAGCTGTTTTTT. Amino acids: CASNFGGGELFF.

This rearrangement joins TRBV11-1 to TRBJ2-1; D tentatively reads TRBD1 or TRBD2 (5 bases each). Germline V gene data show CDR1 as SGHAT and CDR2 as FQDESV (reference sequence). This CDR3 spans 16 amino acids. V gave up 2 bases and J gave up 7 bases, with 18 bases separating them. The CDR3 bases are TGTGCCAGCAGCTTATTCAGGGCTGAGCGGCCTAATGAGCAGTTCTTC. It yields the protein CASSLFRAERPNEQFF.

The rearrangement uses TRBV7-9 and TRBJ2-5, with D maybe TRBD2 (6 bases). CDR3 length: 15 residues. Germline V lookup: CDR1 SEHNR, CDR2 FQNEAQ (reference sequence). The V gene lost 1 base and the J gene lost 0 bases, with 9 bases spanning the gap. The CDR3 bases are TGTGCCAGCAGCTTAGTAGCTAGCGACCAAGAGACCCAGTACTTC. Its protein product is CASSLVASDQETQYF. Variable domain in full (rest from reference TRBV7-9 and TRBJ2-5): DTGVSQNPRHKITKRGQNVTFRCDPISEHNRLYWYRQTLGQGPEFLTYFQNEAQLEKSRLLSDRFSAERPKGSFSTLEIQRTEQGDSAMYLCASSLVASDQETQYFGPGTRLLVL.

The J gene is TRBJ1-2, the V gene TRBV20-1, with a weak D call TRBD1 (5 bases). Trimming took off 3 bases at V and 8 bases at J, with 16 bases between the two ends. CDR1 is DFQATT and CDR2 is SNEGSKA in the germline V gene (reference sequence). This CDR3 contains 13 residues. The CDR3 protein is CSASNGLEGGYTF. The CDR3 nucleotides read TGCAGTGCTAGTAACGGCCTCGAGGGGGGCTACACCTTC.

V usage is TRBV7-9 and J usage is TRBJ2-1; TRBD2 matches 8 bases. The CDR3 covers 16 residues. From germline, CDR1 is SEHNR and CDR2 FQNEAQ (reference sequence). With V trimmed by 5 bases and J by 1 base, 7 bases remained unmatched. This CDR3 reads CASSPSGSRSYNEQFF. The CDR3 DNA follows: TGTGCCAGCAGCCCAAGCGGGAGTAGGTCCTACAATGAGCAGTTCTTC.

V usage is TRBV11-2 and J usage is TRBJ2-2; TRBD1 might be the D (5 bases). The V and J ends lost 5 bases and 2 bases respectively, with 9 bases between them. The CDR3 extends over 14 amino acids. Germline V gives CDR1 SGHAT, CDR2 FQNNGV. The CDR3 bases are TGTGCCAGCAGCAGGACATATAACACCGGGGAGCTGTTTTTT. As protein: CASSRTYNTGELFF.

V gene TRBV28 combines with J gene TRBJ1-5; no clear D gene. The V gene lost 2 bases and the J gene lost 3 bases, with 2 bases spanning the gap. The CDR3 contains 12 residues. Germline lookup yields CDR1 MDHEN and CDR2 SYDVKM. CDR3 coding DNA: TGTGCCAGCAGTTTAGACAATCAGCCCCAGCATTTT. Protein product: CASSLDNQPQHF.

The chain employs TRBV7-9 and TRBJ2-3; D is ambiguous. The V end was cut by 3 bases, the J end by 0 bases, with 7 bases between. CDR3 length equals 14 residues. CDR1 and CDR2 from the germline V gene are SEHNR and FQNEAQ (reference sequence). The chain's CDR3 is CASSFAGSTDTQYF. Here the CDR3 DNA reads TGTGCCAGCAGCTTTGCCGGCAGCACAGATACGCAGTATTTT.

The J gene is TRBJ2-7, the V gene TRBV6-5; tentatively, D is TRBD1 (6 bases). This CDR3 is built from 11 residues. Per the germline V gene, CDR1 is MNHEY and CDR2 is SVGAGI. With 7 bases removed from V and 6 bases from J, the gap between germline ends came to 10 bases. CDR3 coding DNA: TGTGCCAGCAATAAAGGGGGCGAGCAGTACTTC. Amino acid sequence: CASNKGGEQYF.

This sequence joins TRBV29-1 and TRBJ2-1; 9 nucleotides agree with TRBD2. CDR3 length: 16 residues. V trimming: 4 bases; J trimming: 4 bases; junction bases outside the gene matches: 11. The germline V gene has CDR1 SQVTM and CDR2 ANQGSEA. The DNA for the CDR3 is TGCAGCGTTGTGTCCTCCGGGACTAGCAAATACAATGAGCAGTTCTTC. As protein: CSVVSSGTSKYNEQFF.

The chain carries TRBV27 and TRBJ2-1, with 9 bases lining up with TRBD1. J gave up 5 bases and V 7 bases, and 3 bases lay outside the gene matches. The CDR3 runs to 13 residues. Per germline, CDR1 MNHEY and CDR2 SMNVEV (reference sequence). As DNA, the CDR3 is TGTGCCAGCATCGGGACAGGGAACAATGAGCAGTTCTTC. It translates to CASIGTGNNEQFF.

V is TRBV9 and J is TRBJ1-5; 7 bases align to TRBD1. This CDR3 comprises 14 residues. Trimming took 4 bases from V and 7 from J; bases not matched to a gene: 8. CDR1 SGDLS and CDR2 YYNGEE come from the germline V gene. As DNA, the CDR3 is TGTGCCAGCAGCCAGGGGGGAGGGAGGCAGCCCCAGCATTTT. Its translation is CASSQGGGRQPQHF.

The V call is TRBV4-3, the J call TRBJ1-3; D ambiguous. Trimming left V 0 bases short and J 0 bases short, with 6 bases between. Germline V gene lookup returns CDR1 LGHNA and CDR2 YSLEER. The CDR3 has 15 amino acids. The CDR3 reads CASSQDGYSGNTIYF. The CDR3 coding sequence is TGCGCCAGCAGCCAAGATGGGTACTCTGGAAACACCATATATTTT.

The V gene is TRBV7-9, the J gene TRBJ2-7; 7 nucleotides align to TRBD2. The CDR3 sequence is 14 residues long. The germline gives CDR1 SEHNR, CDR2 FQNEAQ (reference sequence). Losses at the gene ends were 0 bases for V and 5 bases for J; bases not matched to a gene: 4. The CDR3 coding sequence is TGTGCCAGCAGCTTAGCGCGGGAGATTAACGAGCAGTACTTC. The encoded protein is CASSLAREINEQYF.

The chain uses TRBV20-1 and TRBJ2-2; the match to TRBD1 covers 9 bases. The ends lost 0 bases at V and 5 bases at J; junction bases unmatched: 7. The CDR3 has 16 amino acids. CDR1 and CDR2 (germline): DFQATT, SNEGSKA (reference sequence). The CDR3 DNA sequence: TGCAGTGCTAGAGATAAAGGGACAGGGAATACCGGGGAGCTGTTTTTT. This sequence encodes CSARDKGTGNTGELFF.

The rearrangement links TRBV7-8 to TRBJ2-2; D possibly corresponds to TRBD2 (7 bases). Germline V gives CDR1 SGHVS, CDR2 FQNEAQ. The CDR3 loop spans 16 amino acids. The germline V and J ends were trimmed by 2 bases and 0 bases, with 10 bases remaining between them. In DNA form, the CDR3 reads TGTGCCAGCAGCTTAATCGGGGGGCCGAACACCGGGGAGCTGTTTTTT. This encodes CASSLIGGPNTGELFF.

In its sample, this clonotype was seen once. The chain uses TRBV6-5 and TRBJ2-7, with 7 nucleotides matching TRBD1. This CDR3 contains 13 residues. From germline, CDR1 is MNHEY and CDR2 SVGAGI. The V gene end was trimmed by 4 bases and the J gene end by 6 bases; junction bases not matched to a gene: 6. The CDR3 DNA is TGTGCCAGCAGTTCAGGACAGGCCTTCGAGCAGTACTTC. Its translation: CASSSGQAFEQYF.

The chain combines TRBV4-2 with TRBJ2-1, with D hard to call. The germline V and J ends were trimmed by 0 bases and 9 bases, with 6 bases remaining between them. The CDR3 covers 12 residues. The germline V gene has CDR1 LGHNA and CDR2 YNFKEQ. CDR3 DNA: TGTGCCAGCAGCCAAGATGGCTTTGAGCAGTTCTTC. This encodes CASSQDGFEQFF.

The chain is built from TRBV19 and TRBJ1-1, with 7 bases that match TRBD1. The CDR3 is 15 amino acids. Losses at the gene ends were 5 bases for V and 0 bases for J; bases not matched to a gene: 6. In germline, CDR1 is LNHDA, CDR2 SQIVND (reference sequence). The CDR3 bases are TGTGCCAGTAGTCCAAGGACAGGAGTGAACACTGAAGCTTTCTTT. Protein product: CASSPRTGVNTEAFF. The entire variable domain, with the rest obtained from reference TRBV19 and TRBJ1-1, is as follows: DGGITQSPKYLFRKEGQNVTLSCEQNLNHDAMYWYRQDPGQGLRLIYYSQIVNDFQKGDIAEGYSVSREKKESFPLTVTSAQKNPTAFYLCASSPRTGVNTEAFFGQGTRLTVV.

This chain joins TRBV11-2 and TRBJ2-7, with 7 bases identical to TRBD1. The CDR3 runs to 13 residues. V lost 0 bases, J lost 6 bases, and 2 bases stayed unmatched. Germline-derived CDR1 and CDR2 are SGHAT and FQNNGV. The DNA of the CDR3 is TGTGCCAGCAGCTTAGATTGGGACAGCGAGCAGTACTTC. Its translation is CASSLDWDSEQYF.

V gene TRBV15 combines with J gene TRBJ2-7; 7 nucleotides agree with TRBD2. V shed 0 bases and J 6 bases; nucleotides not matched to a gene: 14. The CDR3 is 17 residues long. Per the germline V gene, CDR1 is LNHNV and CDR2 is YYDKDF (reference sequence). The CDR3 protein is CATSRDLGGLASGEQYF. In DNA, the CDR3 is TGTGCCACCAGCAGAGACTTGGGAGGGCTAGCGTCGGGCGAGCAGTACTTC.

Worth noting for this clonotype: At one end, the junction sequence differs from germline, possibly due to a read error. The chain joins TRBV5-6 to TRBJ2-7, with 7 bases fitting TRBD1. The CDR3 spans 13 residues. CDR1 is SGHDT, CDR2 YYEEEE, per germline. CDR3 in amino acids: CASSLGQFYEQYF. The CDR3 nucleotides are TGTGCCAGCAGTTTGGGACAGTTCTACGAGCAGTACTTC.

In DNA, the CDR3 is TGTGCCAGCAGTGAGGAGGTTTGGGGGGACAATGAGCAGTTCTTC. Its translation is CASSEEVWGDNEQFF. V and J are TRBV2 and TRBJ2-1; maybe TRBD2 (6 bases). Germline CDR1 and CDR2: SNHLY and FYNNEI. The germline V and J ends were trimmed by 3 bases and 5 bases, with 14 bases remaining between them. CDR3 size: 15 residues.

The chain couples TRBV6-4 to TRBJ2-1; D might be TRBD1 (6 bases). From germline, CDR1 is MRHNA and CDR2 SNTAGT. Trimming left V 1 base short and J 5 bases short, with 12 bases between. The length of the CDR3 is 15 residues. CDR3: CASSDLSGAHNEQFF. The CDR3 DNA is TGTGCCAGCAGTGACTTATCAGGGGCCCACAATGAGCAGTTCTTC.

The rearrangement uses TRBV20-1 and TRBJ2-3; D might be TRBD2 (5 bases). CDR3 length: 13 residues. Trimming took off 5 bases at V and 5 bases at J, with 14 bases between the two ends. Germline loops: CDR1 DFQATT, CDR2 SNEGSKA (reference sequence). The CDR3 region is CSAPTLEGDTQYF. In nucleotides, the CDR3 is TGCAGTGCTCCTACACTTGAGGGAGATACGCAGTATTTT.

The chain couples TRBV29-1 to TRBJ1-4, with D tentatively TRBD1 (5 bases). Germline CDR1 and CDR2: SQVTM and ANQGSEA. The CDR3 has 12 amino acids. V lost 4 bases and J 8 bases, leaving 11 bases between the germline ends. CDR3 nucleotide sequence: TGCAGCGTTGCTACCGAGGGGGAAAAACTGTTTTTT. It encodes CSVATEGEKLFF.

The chain links TRBV29-1 to TRBJ2-7, with 10 nucleotides matching TRBD1. The CDR3 spans 12 residues. The J segment lost 5 bases and the V segment lost 7 bases, leaving 5 bases of the junction unmatched. The germline CDR1 and CDR2 sequences are SQVTM and ANQGSEA. The CDR3 reads CSGGQGEDEQYF. Here the CDR3 DNA reads TGCAGCGGAGGACAGGGGGAGGACGAGCAGTACTTC.